A single sample is the source of the 6 T cell receptor beta chains below, sequenced in a study of OX40 agonist ivuxolimab in advanced cancers. The data were produced by immunoSEQ multiplex PCR, yet TCRdb's version contains in-frame clones alone and is incomplete. In the table there are tens of thousands of clones, almost 85% of which are singletons. The sequencing used CD4+ or CD8+ T cells sorted from blood, collected in a trial of the OX40 agonist ivuxolimab. The receptors stem from an adult with an advanced solid tumor such as melanoma, head and neck, liver or kidney cancer.

This clone was recorded once. J is TRBJ1-1 and V is TRBV11-2; a possible D gene is TRBD1 (5 bases). From germline, CDR1 is SGHAT and CDR2 FQNNGV. The CDR3 length is 12 residues. Trimming removed 0 bases from V and 10 bases from J, with 9 bases in between. CDR3 sequence reads: CASSLDMGGAFF. Written as DNA, the CDR3 is TGTGCCAGCAGCTTAGACATGGGGGGAGCTTTCTTT.

This chain connects TRBV7-9 to TRBJ2-5, with 7 bases lining up with TRBD2. The germline CDR1 and CDR2 sequences are SEHNR and FQNEAQ (reference sequence). Unmatched junction bases numbered 10, after V lost 1 base and J lost 5 bases. The CDR3 loop spans 16 amino acids. In DNA, the CDR3 is TGTGCCAGCAGCTTAGATTTTAGCGGGTCGTTGGAGACCCAGTACTTC. It specifies CASSLDFSGSLETQYF.

The J gene is TRBJ1-4, the V gene TRBV11-2; maybe TRBD1 (5 bases). Germline V CDR1 and CDR2: SGHAT, FQNNGV. This CDR3 spans 16 amino acids. Trimming took off 1 base at V and 1 base at J, with 10 bases between the two ends. DNA of the CDR3: TGTGCCAGCAGCTTAGCTGGGGGAAAAACTAATGAAAAACTGTTTTTT. Its translation: CASSLAGGKTNEKLFF. Variable domain in full (rest from reference TRBV11-2 and TRBJ1-4): EAGVAQSPRYKIIEKRQSVAFWCNPISGHATLYWYQQILGQGPKLLIQFQNNGVVDDSQLPKDRFSAERLKGVDSTLKIQPAKLEDSAVYLCASSLAGGKTNEKLFFGSGTQLSVL.

The V gene is TRBV27, the J gene TRBJ2-7; 8 nucleotides align to TRBD1. The CDR3 is 16 amino acids. The V gene's germline CDR1 is MNHEY and CDR2 SMNVEV (reference sequence). Germline trimming cut 5 bases from V and 0 bases from J; bases unmatched to any gene: 9. The CDR3 reads CASSPYRDRPSYEQYF. Written as DNA, the CDR3 is TGTGCCAGCAGTCCCTACCGGGACAGGCCCTCCTACGAGCAGTACTTC.

J is TRBJ2-1 and V is TRBV6-4; D is unclear. The CDR3 contains 15 residues. Germline V gives CDR1 MRHNA, CDR2 SNTAGT. V lost 3 bases, J lost 0 bases, and 9 bases lay in between. CDR3 amino acids: CASSEGLNSYNEQFF. The DNA for the CDR3 is TGTGCCAGCAGTGAAGGCTTAAACTCCTACAATGAGCAGTTCTTC.

This clone came up once. The CDR3 is CAISVQEDGYTF. As DNA, the CDR3 is TGTGCCATCAGTGTGCAGGAGGATGGCTACACCTTC. The chain employs TRBV10-3 and TRBJ1-2; D is undetermined. The CDR3 is 12 residues long. Trimming removed 4 bases from V and 6 bases from J, with 9 bases in between. Germline assignment: CDR1 ENHRY and CDR2 SYGVKD.